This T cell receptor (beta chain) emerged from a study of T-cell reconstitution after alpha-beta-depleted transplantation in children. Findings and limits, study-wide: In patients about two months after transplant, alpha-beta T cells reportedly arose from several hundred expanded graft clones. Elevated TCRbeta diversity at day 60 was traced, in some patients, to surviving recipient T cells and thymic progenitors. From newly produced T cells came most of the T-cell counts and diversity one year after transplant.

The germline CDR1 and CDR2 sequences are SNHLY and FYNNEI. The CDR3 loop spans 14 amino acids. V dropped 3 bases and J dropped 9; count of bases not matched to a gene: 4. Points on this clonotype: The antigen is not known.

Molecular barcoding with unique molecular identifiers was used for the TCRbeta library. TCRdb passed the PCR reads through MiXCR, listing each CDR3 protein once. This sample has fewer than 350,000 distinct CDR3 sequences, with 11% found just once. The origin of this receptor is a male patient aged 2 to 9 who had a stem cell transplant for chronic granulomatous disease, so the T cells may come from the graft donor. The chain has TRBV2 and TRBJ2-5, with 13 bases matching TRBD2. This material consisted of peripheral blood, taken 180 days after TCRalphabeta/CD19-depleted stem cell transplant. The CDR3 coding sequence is TGTGCCAGCAGTGACCAACTAGCGGGGGGGGCCCAGTACTTC. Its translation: CASSDQLAGGAQYF.